The 14 T cell receptor beta chains given below trace back to one sample, sequenced in a study of T-cell memory formation after mild COVID-19. TCRdb reprocessed the 5' RACE reads via MiXCR and lists one record per CDR3 protein. The table includes about 560,000 distinct CDR3 sequences, 20% to 25% detected once. The sequenced sample was PBMCs or a T cell subset sorted from them (not recorded which). All receptors come from an adult woman who had mild COVID-19 (a few samples of this study predate the infection). Cell type and time point are not known.

The V and J genes are TRBV24-1 and TRBJ2-1; maybe TRBD2 (5 bases). The CDR3 covers 13 residues. Germline loops: CDR1 KGHDR, CDR2 SFDVKD. Trimming cost V 4 bases and J 10 bases, with 13 bases left between them. CDR3 residues: CATSEYSEVEQFF. CDR3 sequence (DNA): TGTGCCACCAGTGAATACTCGGAGGTGGAGCAGTTCTTC.

In its sample, this clonotype was seen once. This chain joins TRBV4-3 and TRBJ2-4; 8 bases are shared with TRBD1. The germline CDR1 and CDR2 sequences are LGHNA and YSLEER. The CDR3 runs 16 residues. With 0 bases clipped from V and 8 bases from J, the junction kept 9 bases outside the gene matches. The CDR3 loop reads CASSQEILDREDIQYF. CDR3 DNA: TGCGCCAGCAGCCAAGAGATCCTGGACAGGGAGGACATTCAGTACTTC.

This clonotype appeared many times. The V call is TRBV4-3, the J call TRBJ2-3; D is unclear. V dropped 2 bases and J dropped 0 bases, with 9 bases sitting between them. This CDR3 region has 15 residues. From germline, CDR1 is LGHNA and CDR2 YSLEER. Here the CDR3 reads CASSQSFESTDTQYF. The CDR3 nucleotides are TGCGCCAGCAGCCAAAGTTTCGAAAGCACAGATACGCAGTATTTT.

This clonotype was seen more than once but under ten times. The chain couples TRBV6-2 or TRBV6-3 to TRBJ2-3, with D perhaps TRBD2 (7 bases). The germline V gene encodes CDR1 MNHEY and CDR2 SVGEGT. This CDR3 comprises 17 residues. V lost 2 bases to trimming and J lost 3 bases, with 18 bases between them. CDR3: CASSYGAAGGQTDTQYF. The CDR3 DNA reads as TGTGCCAGCAGTTACGGGGCGGCCGGGGGGCAGACAGATACGCAGTATTTT.

This clonotype was seen a single time. V gene TRBV5-1 combines with J gene TRBJ1-1, with 8 bases identical to TRBD1. CDR1 is SGHRS and CDR2 is YFSETQ in the germline V gene. V lost 5 bases to trimming and J lost 1 base; unmatched junction nucleotides: 7. This CDR3 has 15 residues. As DNA, the CDR3 is TGCGCCAGCAGTGGACAGGGTTCGGGGAACACTGAAGCTTTCTTT. Encoded protein: CASSGQGSGNTEAFF.

This clonotype was seen a few times. This rearrangement joins TRBV7-9 to TRBJ2-2; D is undetermined. V gave up 6 bases and J gave up 4 bases, with 15 bases separating them. CDR3 length: 15 residues. Germline V gene data show CDR1 as SEHNR and CDR2 as FQNEAQ (reference sequence). The CDR3 reads CASRSTGSVTGELFF. In DNA form, the CDR3 reads TGTGCCAGCAGATCGACCGGGTCCGTCACCGGGGAGCTGTTTTTT.

This chain's CDR3 is CSAKIKETQYF. Here the CDR3 DNA reads TGCAGTGCTAAAATTAAAGAGACCCAGTACTTC. V gene TRBV20-1 combines with J gene TRBJ2-5; D remains ambiguous. CDR1 and CDR2 (germline): DFQATT, SNEGSKA (reference sequence). V lost 4 bases, J lost 3 bases, and 6 bases lay in between. The CDR3 is 11 amino acids.

The rearrangement links TRBV5-1 to TRBJ2-7, with 7 bases aligning to TRBD2. The CDR3 runs to 15 residues. The germline V gene has CDR1 SGHRS and CDR2 YFSETQ. Unmatched junction bases numbered 10, after V lost 5 bases and J lost 2 bases. This CDR3 is CASSIASGEPYEQYF. The CDR3 bases are TGCGCCAGCAGTATTGCGAGCGGGGAACCCTACGAGCAGTACTTC.

This chain connects TRBV24-1 to TRBJ1-3; tentatively, D is TRBD1 (5 bases). V shed 5 bases and J shed 2 bases, with 6 bases lying between them. The CDR3 contains 13 residues. Looked up from germline, CDR1 is KGHDR and CDR2 is SFDVKD. The CDR3 sequence: CATSATAGNTIYF. In nucleotides, the CDR3 is TGTGCCACCAGTGCGACAGCTGGAAACACCATATATTTT.

A few counts support this clonotype. The CDR3 spells CASSSDRPVYTF. The CDR3, as DNA: TGTGCCAGCAGCTCGGATCGACCGGTCTACACCTTC. The chain carries TRBV7-9 and TRBJ1-2; D remains unclear. CDR3 length: 12 residues. The germline gives CDR1 SEHNR, CDR2 FQNEAQ (reference sequence). V lost 4 bases to trimming and J lost 10 bases, with 13 bases between them.

This clonotype was seen a handful of times. The chain uses TRBV4-3 and TRBJ1-1, with D perhaps matching TRBD1 (5 bases). Trimming left V 4 bases short and J 4 bases short, with 13 bases between. The CDR3 loop spans 14 amino acids. Germline V gene sequence: CDR1 LGHNA, CDR2 YSLEER. The CDR3 sequence is CASSPQRGSTEAFF. The CDR3 region has the DNA TGCGCCAGCAGCCCCCAACGGGGGAGCACTGAAGCTTTCTTT.

This clonotype came up a few times. The chain couples TRBV5-6 to TRBJ2-7; D could derive from TRBD1 or TRBD2 (5 bases each). Germline V CDR1 and CDR2: SGHDT, YYEEEE. CDR3 length equals 14 residues. V was trimmed by 2 bases and J by 2 bases, leaving 11 bases between them. The CDR3 here is CASSFLRGTYEQYF. DNA of the CDR3: TGTGCCAGCAGCTTCCTTCGGGGCACCTACGAGCAGTACTTC.

V usage is TRBV12-3 or TRBV12-4 and J usage is TRBJ2-7; D ambiguous. V lost 2 bases, J lost 7 bases, and 21 bases lay in between. CDR3 length: 16 residues. CDR3 bases: TGTGCCAGCAGTTTATCTGGGTCTCCCTTCGCGGTAGAGCAGTACTTC. It codes for CASSLSGSPFAVEQYF.

This clonotype occurred a few times. The chain uses TRBV20-1 and TRBJ1-3; D ambiguous. Germline CDR1 DFQATT, CDR2 SNEGSKA (reference sequence). The ends were cut back, 2 bases at V and 6 bases at J, with 11 bases in the middle. The CDR3 totals 13 residues. In DNA, the CDR3 is TGCAGTGCTAGACTGGGTGTCGAAAACACCATATATTTT. This sequence encodes CSARLGVENTIYF.